The 9 T cell receptor beta chains below were found in one sample sequenced in a study of blood T cells in healthy people across ages. Alongside a J-beta primer mix, a sample-barcoded 5' primer served in a second PCR lasting about 7 to 11 cycles. TCRdb called the 5' RACE reads again in MiXCR, with one record for every CDR3 protein. The sample carries about 650,000 distinct CDR3 sequences, about 30% recorded once. The sample was blood. The receptor set was obtained from a woman older than 75 in good health.

The CDR3 region has the DNA TGCGCCAGCAGCCAAGTGTGGAGTACAGCTAACTATGGCTACACCTTC. Translating gives CASSQVWSTANYGYTF. The chain has TRBV4-3 and TRBJ1-2; D uncertain. The CDR3 has 16 residues. V was clipped by 1 base and J by 0 bases, with 12 bases between them. CDR1 and CDR2 from the germline V gene are LGHNA and YSLEER.

This clonotype occurred many times. The V gene is TRBV6-6, the J gene TRBJ1-2; the D is unclear. V gave up 7 bases and J gave up 8 bases, with 17 bases separating them. Germline CDR1 is MNHNY and CDR2 is SVGAGI (reference sequence). The CDR3 length is 13 residues. The CDR3 loop reads CASTNDRLGGYTF. The CDR3 DNA is TGTGCCAGCACCAACGACCGGTTGGGAGGCTACACCTTC.

The gene calls are TRBV20-1 and TRBJ2-5, with D unclear. Germline CDR1 and CDR2: DFQATT and SNEGSKA (reference sequence). V was trimmed by 1 base and J by 3 bases, leaving 9 bases between them. The CDR3 is made up of 13 amino acids. CDR3 protein: CSARGHGEETQYF. The DNA of the CDR3 is TGCAGTGCTAGAGGGCATGGGGAAGAGACCCAGTACTTC.

This clonotype was detected only a few times. This rearrangement joins TRBV5-6 to TRBJ1-1, with D possibly TRBD1 on 5 matching bases. The CDR3 consists of 14 residues. CDR1 is SGHDT and CDR2 is YYEEEE in the germline V gene. The V end was cut by 4 bases, the J end by 1 base, with 11 bases between. The CDR3 sequence is CASSPGPRNTEAFF. The CDR3 nucleotides are TGTGCCAGCAGCCCGGGACCGAGGAACACTGAAGCTTTCTTT.

The chain is built from TRBV12-3 or TRBV12-4 and TRBJ1-2; D is unresolved. The CDR3 spans 13 residues. The V and J ends lost 5 bases and 5 bases respectively, with 12 bases between them. The CDR3 nucleotides read TGTGCCAGCAGTCTAGACAATACATATGGCTACACCTTC. This codes for CASSLDNTYGYTF.

At least ten counts were recorded for this clonotype. CDR3 in DNA: TGTGCCAGTACTAGCGGGGGGCTCCTCCGAGCGCAGTATTTT. Amino acids: CASTSGGLLRAQYF. V gene TRBV19 combines with J gene TRBJ2-3, with 11 bases that match TRBD2. Germline V CDR1 and CDR2: LNHDA, SQIVND (reference sequence). With 7 bases clipped from V and 10 bases from J, the junction kept 10 bases outside the gene matches. This CDR3 comprises 14 residues.

Details on this clonotype: A much larger clone differs from this one at a single base, so this may be a read error. This chain connects TRBV20-1 to TRBJ2-3; 10 bases map to TRBD1. The CDR3 extends over 15 amino acids. Germline V lookup: CDR1 DFQATT, CDR2 SNEGSKA (reference sequence). The V gene end was trimmed by 6 bases and the J gene end by 6 bases; junction bases not matched to a gene: 12. The CDR3 DNA reads as TGCAGTGCAAGTCTGGGGACAGGGGAATGTGATACGCAGTATTTT. The encoded protein is CSASLGTGECDTQYF.

Notes on this clonotype: One junction end disagrees with the germline gene, perhaps due to a read error. V and J are TRBV6-6 and TRBJ1-6; D is ambiguous. There are 12 residues in the CDR3. The germline V gene encodes CDR1 MNHNY and CDR2 SVGAGI (reference sequence). The CDR3 sequence is CASSFVDSPPHF. In DNA form, the CDR3 reads TGTGCCAGCAGTTTTGTTGATTCACCCCCCCACTTT.

This chain connects TRBV14 to TRBJ1-4; D gene unclear. V lost 10 bases and J lost 3, with 12 bases in between. Looked up from germline, CDR1 is SGHDN and CDR2 is FVKESK. The CDR3 is 13 residues long. For the CDR3, the DNA is TGTGCCACCAGTTGGACCGCTAATGAAAAACTGTTTTTT. It specifies CATSWTANEKLFF.